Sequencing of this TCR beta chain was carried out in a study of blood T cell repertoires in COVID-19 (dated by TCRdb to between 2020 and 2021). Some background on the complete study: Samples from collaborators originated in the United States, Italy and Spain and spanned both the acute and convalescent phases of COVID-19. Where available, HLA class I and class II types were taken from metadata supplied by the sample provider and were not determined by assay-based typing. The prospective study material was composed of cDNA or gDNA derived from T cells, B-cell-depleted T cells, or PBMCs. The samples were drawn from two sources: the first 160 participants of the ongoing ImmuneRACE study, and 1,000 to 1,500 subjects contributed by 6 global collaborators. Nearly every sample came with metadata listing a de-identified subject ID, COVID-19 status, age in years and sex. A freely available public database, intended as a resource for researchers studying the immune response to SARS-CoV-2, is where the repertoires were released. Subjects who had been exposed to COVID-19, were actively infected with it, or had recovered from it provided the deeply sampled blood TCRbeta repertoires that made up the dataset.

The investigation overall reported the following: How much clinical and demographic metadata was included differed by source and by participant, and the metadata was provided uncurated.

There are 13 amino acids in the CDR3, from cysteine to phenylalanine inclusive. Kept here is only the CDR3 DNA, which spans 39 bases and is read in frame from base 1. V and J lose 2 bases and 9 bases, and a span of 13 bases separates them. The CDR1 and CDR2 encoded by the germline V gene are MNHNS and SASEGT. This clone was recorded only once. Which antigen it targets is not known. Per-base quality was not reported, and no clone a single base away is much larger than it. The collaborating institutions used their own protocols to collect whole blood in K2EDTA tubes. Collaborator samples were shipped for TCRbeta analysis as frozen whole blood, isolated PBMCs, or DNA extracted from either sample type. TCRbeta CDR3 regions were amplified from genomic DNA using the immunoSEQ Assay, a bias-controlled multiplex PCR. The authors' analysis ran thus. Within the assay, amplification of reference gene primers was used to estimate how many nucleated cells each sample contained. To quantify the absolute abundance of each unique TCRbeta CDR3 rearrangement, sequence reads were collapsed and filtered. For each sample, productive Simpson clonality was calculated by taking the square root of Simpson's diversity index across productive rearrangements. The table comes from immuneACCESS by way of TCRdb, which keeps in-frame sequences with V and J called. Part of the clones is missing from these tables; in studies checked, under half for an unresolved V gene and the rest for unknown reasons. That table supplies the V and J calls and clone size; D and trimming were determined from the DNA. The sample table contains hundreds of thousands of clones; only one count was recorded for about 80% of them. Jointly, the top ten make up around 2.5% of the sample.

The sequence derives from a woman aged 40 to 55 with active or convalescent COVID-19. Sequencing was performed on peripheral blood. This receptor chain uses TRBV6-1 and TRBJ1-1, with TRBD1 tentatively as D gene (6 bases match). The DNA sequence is TGTGCCAGCAGTGAAAATGGGGGGGCGAAAGCTTTCTTT. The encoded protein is CASSENGGAKAFF.